This is a list of T cell receptor beta chains from one sample in a study of beta chain features in type 1 diabetes. Sequenced by immunoSEQ multiplex PCR; TCRdb stores in-frame clones only, minus some. The table has a few hundred thousand clones, approximately 25% seen once. Sample: naive CD4+ T cells from blood. The receptors originated from a woman aged 25 to 39 with type 1 diabetes. CDR3s include the opening cysteine and the closing phenylalanine or tryptophan. A D gene is named only where the DNA matches it firmly. Size tells how often a clone was seen (once, few, many) or the class of an expanded clone, and some rows leave it out.

D gene: TRBD1
clone size: few
V gene: TRBV19
J gene: TRBJ2-5
CDR3 DNA: TGTGCCAGTACCCAGACAGGGGGCGCTGAGACCCAGTACTTC
CDR3 protein: CASTQTGGAETQYF

D gene: .
clone size: few
V gene: TRBV29-1
J gene: TRBJ2-2
CDR3 DNA: TGCAGCGTTGCCCCTCAGGGCGGGGAGCTGTTTTTT
CDR3 protein: CSVAPQGGELFF

D gene: .
clone size: few
V gene: TRBV7-9
J gene: TRBJ2-5
CDR3 DNA: TGTGCCAGCAGCTTAGCTTCGGGCCCAAGCGGGGAGACCCAGTACTTC
CDR3 protein: CASSLASGPSGETQYF

D gene: TRBD2
clone size: .
V gene: TRBV11-2
J gene: TRBJ2-1
CDR3 DNA: TGTGCCAGCAGCTCAGGACTAGCGGGGTTGCGTGAGCAGTTCTTC
CDR3 protein: CASSSGLAGLREQFF

D gene: TRBD2
clone size: .
V gene: TRBV28
J gene: TRBJ2-7
CDR3 DNA: TGTGCCAGCAGTTTCGGGGCGGGGGAGTACTTC
CDR3 protein: CASSFGAGEYF

D gene: TRBD1
clone size: .
V gene: TRBV7-2
J gene: TRBJ1-5
CDR3 DNA: TGTGCCAGCAGCTGGGACAGGGCAGGCAATCAGCCCCAGCATTTT
CDR3 protein: CASSWDRAGNQPQHF

D gene: .
clone size: once
V gene: TRBV2
J gene: TRBJ2-5
CDR3 DNA: TGTGCCAGCAGTGGTCTGCAAGAGACCCAGTACTTC
CDR3 protein: CASSGLQETQYF

D gene: TRBD2
clone size: .
V gene: TRBV18
J gene: TRBJ2-7
CDR3 DNA: TGTGCCAGCTCACCACCAGCGGGAGGGCCCTCCGAGCAGTACTTC
CDR3 protein: CASSPPAGGPSEQYF

D gene: TRBD2
clone size: .
V gene: TRBV5-4
J gene: TRBJ2-2
CDR3 DNA: TGTGCCAGCAGCTGGGGACTAGCGGAGACCGGGGAGCTGTTTTTT
CDR3 protein: CASSWGLAETGELFF

D gene: .
clone size: .
V gene: TRBV27
J gene: TRBJ2-1
CDR3 DNA: TGTGCCAGCAAATCCGGGACATACTCCTACAATGAGCAGTTCTTC
CDR3 protein: CASKSGTYSYNEQFF

D gene: TRBD2
clone size: .
V gene: TRBV5-6
J gene: TRBJ2-1
CDR3 DNA: TGTGCCAGCAGCTTGGAGGCTAGCGGGAAGCAGTTCTTC
CDR3 protein: CASSLEASGKQFF

D gene: .
clone size: .
V gene: TRBV5-4
J gene: TRBJ1-1
CDR3 DNA: TGTGCCAGCAGCTTGGATCAGGGGAACACTGAAGCTTTCTTT
CDR3 protein: CASSLDQGNTEAFF

D gene: .
clone size: .
V gene: TRBV28
J gene: TRBJ2-7
CDR3 DNA: TGTGCCAGCAGTCATCCCTTAGGGCGGGTGGGCTACGAGCAGTACTTC
CDR3 protein: CASSHPLGRVGYEQYF

D gene: TRBD2
clone size: .
V gene: TRBV19
J gene: TRBJ2-1
CDR3 DNA: TGTGCCAGTGCAGGGAACGGGAGGGCCTCTTCCATTAACAATGAGCAGTTCTTC
CDR3 protein: CASAGNGRASSINNEQFF

D gene: .
clone size: .
V gene: TRBV5-1
J gene: TRBJ2-2
CDR3 DNA: TGCGCCAGCTCGTTGGGGGCGACAAGCACCGGGGAGCTGTTTTTT
CDR3 protein: CASSLGATSTGELFF

D gene: .
clone size: few
V gene: TRBV7-3
J gene: TRBJ2-1
CDR3 DNA: TGTGCCAGCAGCTTAGGGGTAGGGGGCAATGAGCAGTTCTTC
CDR3 protein: CASSLGVGGNEQFF

D gene: TRBD1
clone size: .
V gene: TRBV29-1
J gene: TRBJ1-2
CDR3 DNA: TGCAGCGTTGGGGGGGGACAGGGGAGAGGTGGCTACACCTTC
CDR3 protein: CSVGGGQGRGGYTF

D gene: .
clone size: .
V gene: TRBV28
J gene: TRBJ1-5
CDR3 DNA: TGTGCCAGCAGTACCGGACAGATTAGCAATCAGCCCCAGCATTTT
CDR3 protein: CASSTGQISNQPQHF

D gene: .
clone size: .
V gene: TRBV7-2
J gene: TRBJ2-1
CDR3 DNA: TGTGCCAGCAGCTTAGTCACTAACAATGAGCAGTTCTTC
CDR3 protein: CASSLVTNNEQFF

D gene: .
clone size: few
V gene: TRBV21-1
J gene: TRBJ2-1
CDR3 DNA: TGTGCCAGCAGCAAAGGTGGGAAGCTAGCGGGAGGGCCGAATGAGCAGTTCTTC
CDR3 protein: CASSKGGKLAGGPNEQFF

D gene: .
clone size: few
V gene: TRBV18
J gene: TRBJ1-1
CDR3 DNA: TGTGCCAGCTCACCACCGGACACTGGAGCTTTCTTT
CDR3 protein: CASSPPDTGAFF

D gene: .
clone size: .
V gene: TRBV7-9
J gene: TRBJ1-1
CDR3 DNA: TGTGCCAGCAGCTCGGAGGTGAACACTGAAGCTTTCTTT
CDR3 protein: CASSSEVNTEAFF

D gene: TRBD1
clone size: .
V gene: TRBV5-1
J gene: TRBJ2-1
CDR3 DNA: TGCGCCAGCAGCCCGAGTGGACAGGGCCGCGATGAGCAGTTCTTC
CDR3 protein: CASSPSGQGRDEQFF

D gene: .
clone size: few
V gene: TRBV7-8
J gene: TRBJ2-5
CDR3 DNA: TGTGCCAGCAGCAACGGACAGCGAAAGTACTTC
CDR3 protein: CASSNGQRKYF

D gene: .
clone size: .
V gene: TRBV9
J gene: TRBJ1-2
CDR3 DNA: TGTGCCAGCAGCGTAGGACCGGACACCATTTATGGCTACACCTTC
CDR3 protein: CASSVGPDTIYGYTF

D gene: TRBD1
clone size: .
V gene: TRBV5-5
J gene: TRBJ1-2
CDR3 DNA: TGTGCCAGCAGCCCGCTGGGACAGGCCTATGGCTACACCTTC
CDR3 protein: CASSPLGQAYGYTF

D gene: .
clone size: .
V gene: TRBV30
J gene: TRBJ2-2
CDR3 DNA: TGTGCCTGGAGTGTACTCCTACCCGGGGAGCTGTTTTTT
CDR3 protein: CAWSVLLPGELFF

D gene: TRBD2
clone size: .
V gene: TRBV30
J gene: TRBJ2-2
CDR3 DNA: TGTGCCTGGAGATCAGCGGGAGGACCCGGGGAGCTGTTTTTT
CDR3 protein: CAWRSAGGPGELFF

D gene: .
clone size: .
V gene: TRBV11-3
J gene: TRBJ1-2
CDR3 DNA: TGTGCCAGCAGCTTATTACGCCTGGGGAGTGGACGGAGCGGCTACACCTTC
CDR3 protein: CASSLLRLGSGRSGYTF

D gene: TRBD1
clone size: .
V gene: TRBV28
J gene: TRBJ2-2
CDR3 DNA: TGTGCCAGCAGTTTCCGGGACAGGGAAACCGGGGAGCTGTTTTTT
CDR3 protein: CASSFRDRETGELFF

D gene: .
clone size: few
V gene: TRBV6-5
J gene: TRBJ2-5
CDR3 DNA: TGTGCCAGCAGTTACTCCGGCGCGGGCGGAAGGGAGACCCAGTACTTC
CDR3 protein: CASSYSGAGGRETQYF

D gene: .
clone size: .
V gene: TRBV7-9
J gene: TRBJ2-7
CDR3 DNA: TGTGCCAGCAGCTTAGACCGTTCGAGGGACGAGCAGTACTTC
CDR3 protein: CASSLDRSRDEQYF